The 16 T cell receptor beta chains reported below all come from one sample, sequenced in a study of T cell responses to AZD1222 COVID-19 vaccine. Assay used: immunoSEQ multiplex PCR; TCRdb lists only in-frame clones, some missing. The table records about 180,000 clones, about 91% of them present only once. The source material was peripheral blood, sampled on day 0 of AZD1222 vaccination. These receptors were taken from an adult in good health.

This chain links TRBV7-2 with TRBJ2-7; the D gene is possibly TRBD2 (7 bases). The CDR3 sequence is 14 residues long. Germline CDR1 and CDR2: SGHTA and FQGNSA. The V end lost 1 base, the J end lost 3 bases, and 10 bases lay between the germline ends. The chain's CDR3 is CASSLGGGVYEQYF. CDR3 in DNA: TGTGCCAGCAGCTTAGGGGGGGGCGTCTACGAGCAGTACTTC.

This chain joins TRBV27 and TRBJ1-4; possibly TRBD1 for D (5 bases). The germline gives CDR1 MNHEY, CDR2 SMNVEV (reference sequence). This CDR3 has 14 residues. The V end lost 2 bases, the J end lost 7 bases, and 11 bases lay between the germline ends. CDR3 in amino acids: CASSLDGGGEKLFF. CDR3 sequence (DNA): TGTGCCAGCAGTTTAGATGGGGGTGGTGAAAAACTGTTTTTT.

The rearrangement uses TRBV11-2 and TRBJ1-6; a possible D gene is TRBD1 (5 bases). Deletions cut 6 bases from V and 8 bases from J, with 11 bases between. The CDR3 is 13 residues long. Germline CDR1 and CDR2: SGHAT and FQNNGV. CDR3 protein: CASRQGADSPLHF. CDR3 nucleotide sequence: TGTGCCAGCAGGCAGGGAGCGGATTCACCCCTCCACTTT. The full variable domain, its missing parts supplied by reference TRBV11-2 and TRBJ1-6, is EAGVAQSPRYKIIEKRQSVAFWCNPISGHATLYWYQQILGQGPKLLIQFQNNGVVDDSQLPKDRFSAERLKGVDSTLKIQPAKLEDSAVYLCASRQGADSPLHFGNGTRLTVT.

The V call is TRBV6-5, the J call TRBJ1-6, with D uncertain. The ends were cut back, 5 bases at V and 6 bases at J, with 5 bases in the middle. The CDR3 runs 12 residues. CDR1 and CDR2 (germline): MNHEY, SVGAGI. CDR3 sequence: CASSRLNSPLHF. The CDR3 nucleotides are TGTGCCAGCAGTCGCCTTAATTCACCCCTCCACTTT.

The sample holds a few counts of this clone. This chain links TRBV5-1 with TRBJ1-1; the D gene is possibly TRBD1 (5 bases). The CDR3 runs to 17 residues. V lost 2 bases and J 0 bases, leaving 17 bases between the germline ends. Germline lookup yields CDR1 SGHRS and CDR2 YFSETQ. The CDR3, as DNA: TGCGCCAGCAGCTTTGGGGCCATGAGGCTCATGAACACTGAAGCTTTCTTT. It encodes CASSFGAMRLMNTEAFF.

The V gene is TRBV4-1, the J gene TRBJ2-3, with TRBD1 matching 8 bases. CDR3 length: 15 residues. The trim removed 3 bases at V and 2 bases at J, leaving 4 bases unmatched. Germline V CDR1 and CDR2: MGHRA, YSYEKL. Here the CDR3 reads CASSQEDRATDTQYF. CDR3 nucleotides: TGCGCCAGCAGCCAGGAGGACAGGGCCACAGATACGCAGTATTTT.

The gene calls are TRBV7-2 and TRBJ1-5; D is undetermined. V lost 1 base and J 6 bases, leaving 13 bases between the germline ends. The germline gives CDR1 SGHTA, CDR2 FQGNSA. The length of the CDR3 is 15 residues. CDR3 bases: TGTGCCAGCAGCTTAGAGGGTGGGGTCTTTCAGCCCCAGCATTTT. As protein: CASSLEGGVFQPQHF.

V is TRBV3-1 (or the pseudogene TRBV3-2) and J is TRBJ2-5, with TRBD2 matching 9 bases. The V and J ends lost 2 bases and 5 bases, in that order; junction bases with no gene match: 0. Per germline, CDR1 LGHDT and CDR2 YNNKEL (reference sequence). This CDR3 contains 13 residues. This chain's CDR3 is CASSQSGGETQYF. CDR3 DNA: TGTGCCAGCAGCCAAAGCGGGGGGGAGACCCAGTACTTC.

This rearrangement joins TRBV9 to TRBJ1-1, with D unresolved. Germline values: CDR1 SGDLS, CDR2 YYNGEE. V lost 0 bases, J lost 1 base, and 4 bases lay in between. The CDR3 extends over 13 amino acids. CDR3 protein: CASSVDANTEAFF. The CDR3, as DNA: TGTGCCAGCAGCGTAGACGCGAACACTGAAGCTTTCTTT.

This clone is a singleton in its sample. This rearrangement joins TRBV5-1 to TRBJ1-6; 9 bases are a match to TRBD1. J lost 10 bases, V lost 0 bases, and 11 bases had no gene match. The CDR3 sequence is 17 residues long. Germline-derived CDR1 and CDR2 are SGHRS and YFSETQ. The CDR3 DNA reads as TGCGCCAGCAGCTTGGCCGTTACAGGGGGCGCGGGATCACCCCTCCACTTT. The encoded protein is CASSLAVTGGAGSPLHF.

Here the CDR3 DNA reads TGCGCCAGCAGTACCGGACTAGCGGGGAGACCGCAAGAGACCCAGTACTTC. It translates to CASSTGLAGRPQETQYF. This chain links TRBV5-1 with TRBJ2-5; 12 bases line up with TRBD2. J was trimmed by 2 bases and V by 5 bases; bases with no gene match: 10. Per germline, CDR1 SGHRS and CDR2 YFSETQ. This CDR3 comprises 17 residues.

The chain links TRBV6-2 or TRBV6-3 to TRBJ2-1, with TRBD1 matching 10 bases. The CDR3 length is 15 residues. With V trimmed by 6 bases and J by 8 bases, 10 bases remained unmatched. Germline V gene lookup returns CDR1 MNHEY and CDR2 SVGEGT. CDR3 sequence (DNA): TGTGCCAGCAGCTTCGGACAGGGGGATAGGGATGAGCAGTTCTTC. Translated: CASSFGQGDRDEQFF.

The chain is built from TRBV6-1 and TRBJ2-7, with a possible D match to TRBD1 (6 bases). Per germline, CDR1 MNHNS and CDR2 SASEGT. The CDR3 is 15 amino acids. Trimming cost V 2 bases and J 1 base, with 12 bases left between them. Here the CDR3 reads CASSEKTGRSYEQYF. The CDR3 DNA is TGTGCCAGCAGTGAAAAGACAGGTCGGTCCTACGAGCAGTACTTC.

CDR3 DNA sequence: TGTGCCAGCAGCTCAGGACAGGGAGGATCAAACACCATATATTTT. It yields the protein CASSSGQGGSNTIYF. The chain employs TRBV7-6 and TRBJ1-3, with 8 bases identical to TRBD1. This CDR3 has 15 amino acids. Germline trimming cut 4 bases from V and 6 bases from J; bases unmatched to any gene: 8. The germline V gene encodes CDR1 SGHVS and CDR2 FNYEAQ.

The genes are TRBV2 and TRBJ2-7; no clear D. The germline CDR1 and CDR2 sequences are SNHLY and FYNNEI. Trimming removed 8 bases at V and 2 bases at J, with 7 bases between. This CDR3 has 11 residues. CDR3 sequence: CASALPYEQYF. CDR3 bases: TGTGCCAGCGCCCTGCCCTACGAGCAGTACTTC.

In its sample, this clone was seen once. V and J are TRBV9 and TRBJ2-2; TRBD2 agrees at 8 bases. Trimming at V came to 4 bases and at J to 4 bases, leaving 6 bases not matched to a gene. The CDR3 loop spans 15 amino acids. Per germline, CDR1 SGDLS and CDR2 YYNGEE. CDR3 sequence (DNA): TGTGCCAGCAGCCACAGCGGGGGAGCCACCGGGGAGCTGTTTTTT. Translated: CASSHSGGATGELFF.